This is a list of T cell receptor beta chains from one sample in a study of Ad26.COV2.S vaccination and SARS-CoV-2 variants. The protocol was immunoSEQ multiplex PCR, while the TCRdb copy is restricted to in-frame clones and leaves out a portion. In the table there are 300,000 to 400,000 clones, roughly 91% of which are singletons. Here the sequenced sample was peripheral blood, taken in a trial of Ad26.COV2.S vaccine versus placebo. These receptors came from a person aged 18-65 years who received the Ad26.COV2.S COVID-19 vaccine or a placebo. The CDR3 runs from the conserved cysteine through the conserved F or W. The D gene is left open where the match is weak. Only some rows state a clone size, as once, few, many or a class for expanded clones.

v_call	clone_size	j_call	d_call	cdr3_aa	cdr3_nt
TRBV2	NA	TRBJ2-7	TRBD2	CASSDVGGRPPEEQYF	TGTGCCAGCAGTGATGTCGGCGGGAGGCCCCCTGAAGAGCAGTACTTC
TRBV6-5	NA	TRBJ1-2	NA	CASSYGYGRKGGYTF	TGTGCCAGCAGTTACGGCTACGGCAGAAAAGGTGGCTACACCTTC
TRBV19	NA	TRBJ1-5	TRBD1	CASSTTGGNQPQHF	TGTGCCAGTAGTACGACAGGGGGGAATCAGCCCCAGCATTTT
TRBV11-2	NA	TRBJ1-1	TRBD1	CASSLDRTGNTEAFF	TGTGCCAGCAGCTTAGACCGGACAGGGAACACTGAAGCTTTCTTT
TRBV5-4	NA	TRBJ1-2	NA	CASSLAGTNYGYTF	TGTGCCAGCAGCTTGGCAGGGACCAACTATGGCTACACCTTC
TRBV5-1	once	TRBJ2-2	NA	CASSLGGFAGELFF	TGCGCCAGCAGCTTGGGGGGCTTCGCCGGGGAGCTGTTTTTT
TRBV6-1	NA	TRBJ1-5	TRBD1	CASSDPTGGSYSNQPQHF	TGTGCCAGCAGTGACCCGACAGGGGGCAGCTATAGCAATCAGCCCCAGCATTTT
TRBV29-1	NA	TRBJ2-1	TRBD1	CSAPTGAIPSSYNEQFF	TGCAGCGCCCCGACAGGGGCAATCCCAAGCTCCTACAATGAGCAGTTCTTC
TRBV7-9	NA	TRBJ1-6	NA	CASSPGTGEQPPLHF	TGTGCCAGCAGCCCCGGTACCGGGGAACAACCACCCCTCCACTTT
TRBV7-3	few	TRBJ1-2	NA	CASSSNYGYTF	TGTGCCAGCAGCTCGAACTATGGCTACACCTTC
TRBV30	NA	TRBJ2-1	NA	CAWTDNRPYNEQFF	TGTGCCTGGACGGACAATCGCCCCTACAATGAGCAGTTCTTC
TRBV6-1	NA	TRBJ1-5	TRBD1	CASSDPTGTGKQPQHF	TGTGCCAGCAGTGACCCGACCGGGACAGGGAAGCAGCCCCAGCATTTT
TRBV4-1	few	TRBJ2-7	NA	CASSQLAASSYEQYF	TGCGCCAGCAGCCAATTAGCGGCTAGCTCCTACGAGCAGTACTTC
TRBV10-2	once	TRBJ2-3	NA	CASSESKYTDTQYF	TGCGCCAGCAGTGAGTCTAAGTACACAGATACGCAGTATTTT
TRBV18	NA	TRBJ2-5	NA	CASSPRKETQYF	TGTGCCAGCTCACCACGCAAGGAGACCCAGTACTTC
TRBV7-8	NA	TRBJ2-2	NA	CASSDAAGVGSGELFF	TGTGCCAGCAGCGACGCGGCAGGGGTGGGATCCGGGGAGCTGTTTTTT
TRBV6-2/TRBV6-3	NA	TRBJ2-1	TRBD1	CASSVIGTGGLYEQFF	TGTGCCAGCAGCGTAATTGGGACAGGGGGCTTGTATGAGCAGTTCTTC
TRBV7-9	NA	TRBJ1-5	NA	CASSRTGAGNQPQHF	TGTGCCAGCAGCCGGACGGGGGCTGGGAATCAGCCCCAGCATTTT
TRBV7-2	NA	TRBJ2-2	NA	CASSLSSLGELFF	TGTGCCAGCAGCTTGTCTTCTCTCGGGGAGCTGTTTTTT
TRBV6-1	NA	TRBJ1-2	NA	CASSEIPPGPNGYTF	TGTGCCAGCAGTGAAATACCCCCGGGACCCAATGGCTACACCTTC
TRBV4-1	NA	TRBJ2-7	NA	CASSQIFSSYEQYF	TGCGCCAGCAGCCAGATATTTAGCTCCTACGAGCAGTACTTC
TRBV10-3	NA	TRBJ2-2	TRBD1	CAISETDRGFTGELFF	TGTGCCATCAGTGAGACCGACAGGGGATTCACCGGGGAGCTGTTTTTT
TRBV7-7	NA	TRBJ2-3	TRBD2	CASSRLAGTTDTQYF	TGTGCCAGCAGTAGACTAGCGGGAACAACAGATACGCAGTATTTT
TRBV7-9	NA	TRBJ2-3	NA	CASSLLLSTDTQYF	TGTGCCAGCAGCTTACTACTCTCCACAGATACGCAGTATTTT
TRBV28	NA	TRBJ1-1	NA	CASSLIGARTEAFF	TGTGCCAGCAGTTTAATAGGGGCGAGGACTGAAGCTTTCTTT
TRBV29-1	NA	TRBJ1-5	NA	CSVAGPSSNQPQHF	TGCAGCGTTGCGGGTCCGTCTAGCAATCAGCCCCAGCATTTT
TRBV19	NA	TRBJ2-2	TRBD1	CASSLRDSNMAGELFF	TGTGCCAGTAGTCTCCGGGACAGCAACATGGCCGGGGAGCTGTTTTTT
TRBV2	NA	TRBJ1-5	NA	CASSVLPSGISNQPQHF	TGTGCCAGCAGTGTCCTCCCCTCAGGGATCAGCAATCAGCCCCAGCATTTT
TRBV4-3	few	TRBJ1-4	NA	CASSQDRGYSRLFF	TGCGCCAGCAGCCAAGATAGGGGTTATAGTCGACTGTTTTTT
TRBV3-1/TRBV3-2	NA	TRBJ2-3	TRBD1	CASSRGTADTQYF	TGTGCCAGCAGCCGTGGGACAGCAGATACGCAGTATTTT
TRBV9	NA	TRBJ2-2	NA	CASSPSRGDTQGIGELFF	TGTGCCAGCAGCCCCAGTAGAGGGGACACCCAGGGGATCGGGGAGCTGTTTTTT
TRBV10-3	NA	TRBJ1-4	NA	CAIRETASNEKLFF	TGTGCCATCAGAGAAACAGCCTCTAATGAAAAACTGTTTTTT
TRBV13	NA	TRBJ1-1	TRBD1	CASSRDRFLNTEAFF	TGTGCCAGCAGCCGGGACAGATTTTTGAACACTGAAGCTTTCTTT
TRBV19	NA	TRBJ1-6	NA	CASSRMDYNSPLHF	TGTGCCAGTAGTCGAATGGACTATAATTCACCCCTCCACTTT
TRBV30	NA	TRBJ1-6	NA	CAWSDRGLNSPLHF	TGTGCCTGGAGCGACCGGGGGCTTAATTCACCCCTCCACTTT
TRBV7-3	NA	TRBJ2-7	NA	CASSVGAGTDYEQYF	TGTGCCAGCAGCGTCGGCGCCGGGACGGACTACGAGCAGTACTTC
TRBV4-1	NA	TRBJ2-7	NA	CASSQAFRTDYEQYF	TGCGCCAGCAGCCAAGCGTTTAGGACTGACTACGAGCAGTACTTC
TRBV3-1/TRBV3-2	NA	TRBJ2-1	NA	CASSPNLGGHFDEQFF	TGTGCCAGCAGCCCTAATTTGGGGGGGCACTTCGATGAGCAGTTCTTC
TRBV3-1/TRBV3-2	once	TRBJ1-1	NA	CASSQGAQLNTEAFF	TGTGCCAGCAGCCAGGGGGCCCAATTGAACACTGAAGCTTTCTTT
TRBV5-4	NA	TRBJ2-5	TRBD2	CASSPNSGRGPVTQYF	TGTGCCAGCAGCCCCAATAGCGGGAGGGGGCCGGTGACCCAGTACTTC
TRBV4-2	few	TRBJ2-1	TRBD1	CASSQAYIGQGEVYEQFF	TGTGCCAGCAGCCAAGCTTATATAGGACAGGGGGAGGTCTATGAGCAGTTCTTC
TRBV4-2	NA	TRBJ1-3	NA	CASSQSEGMRNTIYF	TGTGCCAGCAGCCAATCCGAAGGAATGCGGAACACCATATATTTT
TRBV28	NA	TRBJ2-1	TRBD1	CASGRQGGSNEQFF	TGTGCCAGCGGACGACAGGGGGGGAGCAATGAGCAGTTCTTC
TRBV3-1/TRBV3-2	NA	TRBJ1-2	NA	CASSQDLGRLYGYTF	TGTGCCAGCAGCCAAGATTTGGGCAGGTTATATGGCTACACCTTC
TRBV3-1/TRBV3-2	few	TRBJ1-1	NA	CASSHLEGNTEAFF	TGTGCCAGCAGTCATCTCGAGGGAAACACTGAAGCTTTCTTT
TRBV25-1	few	TRBJ1-1	NA	CASKGLNTEAFF	TGTGCCAGCAAAGGGCTGAACACTGAAGCTTTCTTT
TRBV28	NA	TRBJ1-5	TRBD1	CASSSGQASNQPQHF	TGTGCCAGCAGTTCCGGACAGGCTAGCAATCAGCCCCAGCATTTT
TRBV4-1	NA	TRBJ1-5	TRBD1	CASSQGTGGNQPQHF	TGCGCCAGCAGCCAAGGTACAGGGGGCAATCAGCCCCAGCATTTT
TRBV18	NA	TRBJ2-2	NA	CASSVDSLNTGELFF	TGTGCCAGCTCCGTAGACAGTTTGAACACCGGGGAGCTGTTTTTT
TRBV28	NA	TRBJ2-7	TRBD2	CASTTAEGRGTSEQYF	TGTGCCAGCACCACCGCGGAGGGGAGGGGAACGTCCGAGCAGTACTTC
TRBV19	NA	TRBJ2-3	TRBD2	CASSQSTGGVDTQYF	TGTGCCAGTAGTCAATCCACGGGAGGTGTGGATACGCAGTATTTT
TRBV6-5	NA	TRBJ2-3	NA	CASSRTGSTDTQYF	TGTGCCAGCAGTAGGACGGGTAGCACAGATACGCAGTATTTT
TRBV6-4	NA	TRBJ1-6	NA	CASSDPVGLDNSPLHF	TGTGCCAGCAGTGACCCTGTGGGTTTAGATAATTCACCCCTCCACTTT
TRBV3-1/TRBV3-2	NA	TRBJ2-5	TRBD2	CASSQDLAGAETQYF	TGTGCCAGCAGCCAAGATCTAGCGGGAGCGGAGACCCAGTACTTC